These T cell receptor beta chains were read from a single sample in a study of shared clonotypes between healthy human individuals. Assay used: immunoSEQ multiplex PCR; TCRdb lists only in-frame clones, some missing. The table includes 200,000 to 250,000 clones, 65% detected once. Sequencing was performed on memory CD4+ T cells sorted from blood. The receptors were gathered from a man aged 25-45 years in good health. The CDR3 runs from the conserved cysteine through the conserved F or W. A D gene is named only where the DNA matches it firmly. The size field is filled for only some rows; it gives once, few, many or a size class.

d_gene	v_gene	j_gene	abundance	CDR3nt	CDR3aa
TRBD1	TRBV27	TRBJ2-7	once	TGTGCCAGCAGTTCTCGCGGACTCACAGGGGCCGAGCAGTACTTC	CASSSRGLTGAEQYF
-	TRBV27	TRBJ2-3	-	TGTGCCAGCAGTCCGTCTAGCACAGATACGCAGTATTTT	CASSPSSTDTQYF
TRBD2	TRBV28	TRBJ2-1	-	TGTGCCAGCAGTTTAGCGGCTAGCGGGACCAATGAGCAGTTCTTC	CASSLAASGTNEQFF
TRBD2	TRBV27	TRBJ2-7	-	TGTGCCAGCAGTCCGACTAGCGGAACCACCTACGAGCAGTACTTC	CASSPTSGTTYEQYF
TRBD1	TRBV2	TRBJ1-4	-	TGTGCCAGCAGTCCGGGACAGGGGGCCAAACTGTTTTTT	CASSPGQGAKLFF
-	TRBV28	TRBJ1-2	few	TGTGCCAGCAGTCTCCTAACAGGGAGTTCTCTCTATGGCTACACCTTC	CASSLLTGSSLYGYTF
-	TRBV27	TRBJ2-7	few	TGTGCCAGCAGTTTAAAGGGGTTGGGGACCTACGAGCAGTACTTC	CASSLKGLGTYEQYF
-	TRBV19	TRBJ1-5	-	TGTGCCAGTCAATCCGTCCACCGTGGCAATCAGCCCCAGCATTTT	CASQSVHRGNQPQHF
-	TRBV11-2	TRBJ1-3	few	TGTGCCAGCAGCCCCCTCCCTGGAAACACCATATATTTT	CASSPLPGNTIYF
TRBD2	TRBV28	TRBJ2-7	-	TGTGCCAGCAGGCCTACACCTAGCGGGAGAATCCACGAGCAGTACTTC	CASRPTPSGRIHEQYF
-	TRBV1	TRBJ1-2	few	TGCACCAGCAGTCCCAACGGTAACTATGGCTACACCTTC	CTSSPNGNYGYTF
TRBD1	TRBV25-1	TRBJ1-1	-	TGTGCCAGCAGTGCGATAACAGGGGGCCCGAACACTGAAGCTTTCTTT	CASSAITGGPNTEAFF
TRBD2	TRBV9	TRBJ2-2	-	TGTGCCAGCAGCTTTAGCGGGACTAACACCGGGGAGCTGTTTTTT	CASSFSGTNTGELFF
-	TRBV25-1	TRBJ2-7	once	TGTGCCAGCAGTGAATCAGGCGGGACCTACGAGCAGTACTTC	CASSESGGTYEQYF
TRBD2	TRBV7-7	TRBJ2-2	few	TGTGCCAGCAGCGCGGGACTAGCGGGAGGGACGGGCACCGGGGAGCTGTTTTTT	CASSAGLAGGTGTGELFF
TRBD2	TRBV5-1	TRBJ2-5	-	TGCGCCAGCAGTCCCCGAGTGGGAGGGGAGGAGACCCAGTACTTC	CASSPRVGGEETQYF
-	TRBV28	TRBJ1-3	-	TGTGCCAGCAGGGTCGGAGGATCGATAGGAAACACCATATATTTT	CASRVGGSIGNTIYF
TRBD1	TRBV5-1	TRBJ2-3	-	TGCGCCAGCAGCTGGACAGGGGGCACAGATACGCAGTATTTT	CASSWTGGTDTQYF
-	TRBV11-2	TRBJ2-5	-	TGTGCCAGCAGCTTAGAACCGGAGGAGACCCAGTACTTC	CASSLEPEETQYF
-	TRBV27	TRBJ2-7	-	TGTGCCAGCAGAACTAGCAACTCCTACGAGCAGTACTTC	CASRTSNSYEQYF
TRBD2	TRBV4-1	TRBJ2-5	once	TGCGCCAGCAGCCGGGCCCCGGGACTAGCGGAAGAGACCCAGTACTTC	CASSRAPGLAEETQYF
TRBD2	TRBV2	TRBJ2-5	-	TGTGCCACCTCAAAGGGGCCTAGCGGGAGTAAGACCCAGTACTTC	CATSKGPSGSKTQYF
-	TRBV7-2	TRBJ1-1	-	TGTGCCAGCAGCTTAACCAGGAACACTGAAGCTTTCTTT	CASSLTRNTEAFF
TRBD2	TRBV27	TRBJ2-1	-	TGTGCCAGCAGTCACGCGCCGGGACTAGCGGGGAACAATGAGCAGTTCTTC	CASSHAPGLAGNNEQFF
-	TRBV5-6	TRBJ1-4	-	TGTGCCAGCAGCTTGGAAGGGGTTGAAAAACTGTTTTTT	CASSLEGVEKLFF
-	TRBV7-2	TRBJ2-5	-	TGTGCCAGCACCCGGACCAAAGAGACCCAGTACTTC	CASTRTKETQYF
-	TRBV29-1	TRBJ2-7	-	TGCAGCGTCTCCCGGGACTCGGCCGGGGAGCAGTACTTC	CSVSRDSAGEQYF
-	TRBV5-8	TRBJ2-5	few	TGTGCCAGCAGCTTGGGACATAGGGGAGAGACCCAGTACTTC	CASSLGHRGETQYF
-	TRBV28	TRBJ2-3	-	TGTGCCAGCAGTTCTCTAGCGAGACCTAGCACAGATACGCAGTATTTT	CASSSLARPSTDTQYF
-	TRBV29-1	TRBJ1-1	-	TGCAGCGTTGCTCAGGGACGGGGGGAAGCTTTCTTT	CSVAQGRGEAFF
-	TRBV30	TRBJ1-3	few	TGTGCCTGGAGTGTACTTGGGGGCCCACCGACCTCTAGAAACACCATATATTTT	CAWSVLGGPPTSRNTIYF
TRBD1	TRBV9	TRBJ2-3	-	TGTGCCAGCAGCGCGGGGACAGGGATGAGCACAGATACGCAGTATTTT	CASSAGTGMSTDTQYF
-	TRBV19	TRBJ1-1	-	TGTGCCAGTAGCCTCCCCGGAGGAAACACTGAAGCTTTCTTT	CASSLPGGNTEAFF